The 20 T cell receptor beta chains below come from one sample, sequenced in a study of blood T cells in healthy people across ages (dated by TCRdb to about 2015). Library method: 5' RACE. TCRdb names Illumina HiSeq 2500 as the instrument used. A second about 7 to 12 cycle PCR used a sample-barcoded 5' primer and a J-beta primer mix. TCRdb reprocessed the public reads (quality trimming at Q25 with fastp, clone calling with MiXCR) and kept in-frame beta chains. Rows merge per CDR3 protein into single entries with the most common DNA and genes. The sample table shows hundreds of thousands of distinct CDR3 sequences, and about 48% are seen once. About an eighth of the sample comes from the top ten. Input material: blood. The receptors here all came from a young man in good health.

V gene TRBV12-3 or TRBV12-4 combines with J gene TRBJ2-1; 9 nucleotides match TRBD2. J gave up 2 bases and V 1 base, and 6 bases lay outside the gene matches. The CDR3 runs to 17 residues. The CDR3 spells CASSLGGLAGTYNEQFF. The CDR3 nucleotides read TGTGCCAGCAGTTTAGGGGGACTAGCAGGCACCTACAATGAGCAGTTCTTC.

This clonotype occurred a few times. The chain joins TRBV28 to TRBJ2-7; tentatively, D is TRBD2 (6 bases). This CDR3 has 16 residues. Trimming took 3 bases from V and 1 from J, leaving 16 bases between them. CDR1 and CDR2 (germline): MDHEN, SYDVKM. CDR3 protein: CASSFLEGPSSYEQYF. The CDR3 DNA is TGTGCCAGCAGTTTTCTGGAGGGGCCCTCGTCCTACGAGCAGTACTTC. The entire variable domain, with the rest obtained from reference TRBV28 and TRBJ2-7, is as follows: DVKVTQSSRYLVKRTGEKVFLECVQDMDHENMFWYRQDPGLGLRLIYFSYDVKMKEKGDIPEGYSVSREKKERFSLILESASTNQTSMYLCASSFLEGPSSYEQYFGPGTRLTVT.

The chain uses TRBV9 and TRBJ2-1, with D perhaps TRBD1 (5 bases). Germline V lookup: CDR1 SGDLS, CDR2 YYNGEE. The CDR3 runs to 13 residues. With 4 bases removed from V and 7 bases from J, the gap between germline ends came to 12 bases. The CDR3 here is CASSREGANEQFF. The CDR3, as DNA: TGTGCCAGCAGCCGCGAAGGGGCTAATGAGCAGTTCTTC.

The DNA of the CDR3 is TGCAGTGCTAGAGGGGTCGGGGGCGCGGGTAATGAGCAGTTCTTC. This sequence encodes CSARGVGGAGNEQFF. The chain employs TRBV20-1 and TRBJ2-1; perhaps D is TRBD1 or TRBD2 (6 bases each). V lost 1 base, J lost 7 bases, and 17 bases lay in between. Germline V gene sequence: CDR1 DFQATT, CDR2 SNEGSKA (reference sequence). This CDR3 comprises 15 residues.

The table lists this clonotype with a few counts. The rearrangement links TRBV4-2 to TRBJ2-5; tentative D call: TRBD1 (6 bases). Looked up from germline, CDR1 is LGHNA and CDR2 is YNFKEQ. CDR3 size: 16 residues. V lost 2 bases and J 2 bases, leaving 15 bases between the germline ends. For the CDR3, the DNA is TGTGCCAGCAGCCAAATATTGGACAGTCTTCAAGAGACCCAGTACTTC. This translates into CASSQILDSLQETQYF.

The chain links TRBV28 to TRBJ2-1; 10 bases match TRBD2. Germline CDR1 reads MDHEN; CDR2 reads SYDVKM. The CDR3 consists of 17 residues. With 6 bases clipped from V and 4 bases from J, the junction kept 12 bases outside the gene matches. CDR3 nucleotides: TGTGCCAGCAGGACCGGTGGAAGCGGGGGGGTGTACAATGAGCAGTTCTTC. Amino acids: CASRTGGSGGVYNEQFF.

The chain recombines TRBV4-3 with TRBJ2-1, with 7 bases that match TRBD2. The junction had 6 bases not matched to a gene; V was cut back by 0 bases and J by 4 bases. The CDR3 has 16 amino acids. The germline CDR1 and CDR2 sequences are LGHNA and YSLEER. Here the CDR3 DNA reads TGCGCCAGCAGCCAAGAAGGTTGGGGGGGTTACAATGAGCAGTTCTTC. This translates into CASSQEGWGGYNEQFF.

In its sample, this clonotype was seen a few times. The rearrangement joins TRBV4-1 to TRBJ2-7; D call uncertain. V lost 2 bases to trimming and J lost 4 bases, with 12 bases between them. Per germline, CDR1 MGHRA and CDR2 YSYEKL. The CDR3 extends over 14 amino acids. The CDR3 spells CASSQRQAVYEQYF. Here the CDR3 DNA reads TGCGCCAGCAGCCAACGGCAGGCCGTATACGAGCAGTACTTC.

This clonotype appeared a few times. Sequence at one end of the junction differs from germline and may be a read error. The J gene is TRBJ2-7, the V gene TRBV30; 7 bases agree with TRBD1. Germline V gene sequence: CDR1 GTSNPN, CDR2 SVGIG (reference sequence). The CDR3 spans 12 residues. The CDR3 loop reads CAGSRDSPGQYF. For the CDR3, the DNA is TGTGCCGGGAGTCGGGACAGCCCGGGGCAGTACTTC.

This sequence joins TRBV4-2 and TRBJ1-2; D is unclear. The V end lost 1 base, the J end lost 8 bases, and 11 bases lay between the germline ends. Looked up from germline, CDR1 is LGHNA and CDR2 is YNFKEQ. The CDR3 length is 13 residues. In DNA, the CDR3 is TGTGCCAGCAGCCAAGTAATCGGGGAAGGCTACACCTTC. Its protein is CASSQVIGEGYTF.

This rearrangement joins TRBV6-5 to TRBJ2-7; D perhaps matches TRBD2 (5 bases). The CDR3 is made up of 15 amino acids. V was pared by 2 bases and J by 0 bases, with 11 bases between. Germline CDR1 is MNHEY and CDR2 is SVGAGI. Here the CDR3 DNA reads TGTGCCAGCAGTTACGAGGGCACAAGCTCCTACGAGCAGTACTTC. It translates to CASSYEGTSSYEQYF.

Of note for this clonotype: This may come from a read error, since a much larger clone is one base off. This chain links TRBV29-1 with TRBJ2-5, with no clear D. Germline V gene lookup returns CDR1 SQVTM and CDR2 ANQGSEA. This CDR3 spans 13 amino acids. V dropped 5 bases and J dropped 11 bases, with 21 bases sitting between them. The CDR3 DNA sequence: TGCAGCGTTATCCGCCTGGGGTACAATGAGCAGTACTTC. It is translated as CSVIRLGYNEQYF.

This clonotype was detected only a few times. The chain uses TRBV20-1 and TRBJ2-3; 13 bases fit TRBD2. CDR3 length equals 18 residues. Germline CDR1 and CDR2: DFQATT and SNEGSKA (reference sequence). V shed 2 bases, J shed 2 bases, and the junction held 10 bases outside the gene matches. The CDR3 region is CSARQTSGGFYYTDTQYF. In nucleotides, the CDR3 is TGCAGTGCTAGACAGACTAGCGGGGGGTTCTACTACACAGATACGCAGTATTTT.

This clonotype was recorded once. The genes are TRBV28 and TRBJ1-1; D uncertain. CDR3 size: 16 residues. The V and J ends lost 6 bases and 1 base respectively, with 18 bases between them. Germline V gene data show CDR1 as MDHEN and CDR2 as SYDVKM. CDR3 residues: CASSLRQYKGNTEAFF. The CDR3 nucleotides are TGTGCCAGCAGCCTCCGACAATACAAAGGGAACACTGAAGCTTTCTTT.

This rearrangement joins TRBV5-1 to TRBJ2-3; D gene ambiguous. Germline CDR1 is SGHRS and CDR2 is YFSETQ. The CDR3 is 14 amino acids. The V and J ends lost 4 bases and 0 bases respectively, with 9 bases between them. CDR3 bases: TGCGCCAGCAGCGCTGCCCGGAGCACAGATACGCAGTATTTT. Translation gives CASSAARSTDTQYF.

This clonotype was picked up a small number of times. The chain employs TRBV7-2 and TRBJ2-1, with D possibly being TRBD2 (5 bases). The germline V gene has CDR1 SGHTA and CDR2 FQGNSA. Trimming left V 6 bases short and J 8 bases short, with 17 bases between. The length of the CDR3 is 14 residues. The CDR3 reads CASSLMGEVDEQFF. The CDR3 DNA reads TGTGCCAGCAGTTTAATGGGAGAGGTGGATGAGCAGTTCTTC.

For the CDR3, the DNA is TGCGCCAGCAGCCAAGATAGCTTCCTAGAAGAGACCCAGTACTTC. This sequence encodes CASSQDSFLEETQYF. This rearrangement joins TRBV4-1 to TRBJ2-5, with D unresolved. This CDR3 is 15 amino acids long. The V gene lost 0 bases and the J gene lost 3 bases, with 11 bases spanning the gap. The germline gives CDR1 MGHRA, CDR2 YSYEKL.

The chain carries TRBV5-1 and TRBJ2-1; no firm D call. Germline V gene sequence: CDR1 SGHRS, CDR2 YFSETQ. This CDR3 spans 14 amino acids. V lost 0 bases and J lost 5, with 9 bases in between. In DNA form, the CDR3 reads TGCGCCAGCAGCTTGGGTGACCAGCACAATGAGCAGTTCTTC. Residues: CASSLGDQHNEQFF. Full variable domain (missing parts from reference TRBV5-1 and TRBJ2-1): KAGVTQTPRYLIKTRGQQVTLSCSPISGHRSVSWYQQTPGQGLQFLFEYFSETQRNKGNFPGRFSGRQFSNSRSEMNVSTLELGDSALYLCASSLGDQHNEQFFGPGTRLTVL.

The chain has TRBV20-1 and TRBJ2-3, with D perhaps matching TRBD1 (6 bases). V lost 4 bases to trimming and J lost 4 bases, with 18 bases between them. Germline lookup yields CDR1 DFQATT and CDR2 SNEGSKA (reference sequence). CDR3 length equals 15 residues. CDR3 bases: TGCAGTGCTACAATCACAGGGTTGGTGGCAGATACGCAGTATTTT. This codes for CSATITGLVADTQYF.

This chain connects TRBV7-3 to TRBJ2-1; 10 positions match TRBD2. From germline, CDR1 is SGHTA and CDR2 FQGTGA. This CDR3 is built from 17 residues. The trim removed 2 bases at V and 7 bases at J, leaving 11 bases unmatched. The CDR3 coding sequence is TGTGCCAGCAGCTTAGCGGCTCTCACTAGCGGGGAAAATGAGCAGTTCTTC. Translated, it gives CASSLAALTSGENEQFF.